What follows are 11 T cell receptor beta chains derived from one specimen sequenced in a study of blood T cell repertoires in COVID-19. Sequencing used immunoSEQ multiplex PCR; TCRdb keeps in-frame clones, though not all of them. The sample lists around 230,000 clones, just under 85% occurring once. The sample was PBMCs or T cells enriched from blood (not recorded which). The receptors originated from a man aged 40-55 years who had recovered from COVID-19.

CDR3 sequence: CASSFSQSYGYTF. CDR3 in DNA: TGTGCCAGCAGCTTTTCCCAATCCTATGGCTACACCTTC. The chain has TRBV7-9 and TRBJ1-2, with D hard to call. The V gene's germline CDR1 is SEHNR and CDR2 FQNEAQ (reference sequence). Trimming took off 3 bases at V and 4 bases at J, with 9 bases between the two ends. CDR3 size: 13 residues.

This clone was picked up a small number of times. The rearrangement joins TRBV27 to TRBJ1-1; no reliable D call. CDR3 length: 13 residues. Germline V lookup: CDR1 MNHEY, CDR2 SMNVEV (reference sequence). V lost 3 bases and J lost 3, with 8 bases in between. This CDR3 is CASSLGSHTEAFF. The DNA of the CDR3 is TGTGCCAGCAGTTTGGGCAGTCACACTGAAGCTTTCTTT.

The chain employs TRBV9 and TRBJ2-1, with 13 bases aligning to TRBD2. The CDR3 has 19 residues. Germline-derived CDR1 and CDR2 are SGDLS and YYNGEE. V trimming: 4 bases; J trimming: 0 bases; junction bases outside the gene matches: 10. In nucleotides, the CDR3 is TGTGCCAGCAGCTATGGACTAGCGGGGGCCACTCTCTCCTACAATGAGCAGTTCTTC. Amino acid sequence: CASSYGLAGATLSYNEQFF.

J is TRBJ2-1 and V is TRBV18; D uncertain. In germline, CDR1 is KGHSH, CDR2 LQKENI. Trimming shortened V by 3 bases and J by 5 bases, and 8 bases separated the two germline ends. The CDR3 is 13 residues long. CDR3 bases: TGTGCCAGCTCACCTGACACCCACAATGAGCAGTTCTTC. Translated, it gives CASSPDTHNEQFF.

In its sample, this clone was seen a few times. The chain links TRBV30 to TRBJ1-4; tentatively, D is TRBD1 (6 bases). CDR1 and CDR2 (germline): GTSNPN, SVGIG (reference sequence). This CDR3 has 18 amino acids. V lost 6 bases, J lost 6 bases, and 29 bases lay in between. The CDR3: CACLPRPGLQGGDEKLFF. The CDR3, as DNA: TGTGCCTGCCTCCCCAGGCCGGGCCTACAAGGGGGTGATGAAAAACTGTTTTTT. Variable domain in full (rest from reference TRBV30 and TRBJ1-4): SQTIHQWPATLVQPVGSPLSLECTVEGTSNPNLYWYRQAAGRGLQLLFYSVGIGQISSEVPQNLSASRPQDRQFILSSKKLLLSDSGFYLCACLPRPGLQGGDEKLFFGSGTQLSVL.

The chain links TRBV29-1 to TRBJ1-1, with D hard to call. V dropped 4 bases and J dropped 0 bases, with 12 bases sitting between them. This CDR3 has 14 residues. Germline lookup yields CDR1 SQVTM and CDR2 ANQGSEA. CDR3 DNA sequence: TGCAGCGTTGTCGGGAGGCTGATGAACACTGAAGCTTTCTTT. Protein: CSVVGRLMNTEAFF.

The chain combines TRBV7-9 with TRBJ1-5, with D possibly being TRBD1 (6 bases). Looked up from germline, CDR1 is SEHNR and CDR2 is FQNEAQ (reference sequence). There are 14 residues in the CDR3. V was clipped by 2 bases and J by 7 bases, with 12 bases between them. The CDR3 DNA reads TGTGCCAGCAGCTTAACGGGGGGCGGGCAGCCCCAGCATTTT. Translated: CASSLTGGGQPQHF.

The V call is TRBV18, the J call TRBJ2-7, with a tentative D call TRBD2 (5 bases). Trimming took 6 bases from V and 0 from J, leaving 9 bases between them. The CDR3 is made up of 13 amino acids. CDR1 is KGHSH, CDR2 LQKENI, per germline. CDR3 sequence (DNA): TGTGCCAGCTCGACGAGGGACTCCTACGAGCAGTACTTC. This codes for CASSTRDSYEQYF.

This clone was counted a single time. The gene calls are TRBV30 and TRBJ1-5; D remains ambiguous. The CDR3 contains 13 residues. With 1 base removed from V and 6 bases from J, the gap between germline ends came to 10 bases. Germline assignment: CDR1 GTSNPN and CDR2 SVGIG (reference sequence). The DNA for the CDR3 is TGTGCCTGGAGTGGGAGGGCTCCTCAGCCCCAGCATTTT. The encoded protein is CAWSGRAPQPQHF.

J is TRBJ1-1 and V is TRBV11-1; D unclear. This CDR3 has 15 amino acids. The V end was cut by 0 bases, the J end by 6 bases, with 14 bases between. CDR1 SGHAT and CDR2 FQDESV come from the germline V gene (reference sequence). The CDR3 loop is CASSLARGRSPEAFF. For the CDR3, the DNA is TGTGCCAGCAGCTTAGCGAGAGGGCGCTCCCCTGAAGCTTTCTTT.

This chain links TRBV29-1 with TRBJ1-6; D may be TRBD1 (5 bases). V was pared by 4 bases and J by 8 bases, with 12 bases between. The CDR3 extends over 13 amino acids. Per germline, CDR1 SQVTM and CDR2 ANQGSEA. The CDR3 sequence: CSVGWGSDSPLHF. The CDR3 coding sequence is TGCAGCGTTGGTTGGGGCAGCGATTCACCCCTCCACTTT.